This is a list of T cell receptor beta chains from one sample in a study of blood T cell repertoires in COVID-19. TCRdb keeps only in-frame clones here, not all; method: immunoSEQ multiplex PCR. The table includes 300,000 or so clones, roughly 87% detected once. The material sequenced was PBMCs or T cells enriched from blood (not recorded which). Receptors originate from a woman in her thirties who had recovered from COVID-19. Both conserved end residues are part of each CDR3. D genes are given only for firm matches.

TRBV3-1/TRBV3-2	TRBJ2-7	TRBD2	TGTGCCAGCAGCCAGTGTAGCGGGGAGAGCTCCTACGAGCAGTACTTC	CASSQCSGESSYEQYF
TRBV7-9	TRBJ1-5	.	TGTGCCAGCAGCTTGGGCAGCTCTTTGGCCCAGCATTTT	CASSLGSSLAQHF
TRBV7-2	TRBJ1-5	.	TGTGCCAGCAGCTTAGTGCCGGGATATAGCAATCAGCCCCAGCATTTT	CASSLVPGYSNQPQHF
TRBV28	TRBJ1-2	TRBD1	TGTGCCAGCAATATCAGGGGGAAACCATATGGCTACACCTTC	CASNIRGKPYGYTF
TRBV6-6	TRBJ2-2	TRBD1	TGTGCCAGCAGGTCCGGGACAGGGGGACCCGGGGAGCTGTTTTTT	CASRSGTGGPGELFF
TRBV10-3	TRBJ2-5	.	TGTGCCATCAGTGACGCAGACAGGAGCCTACAAGAGACCCAGTACTTC	CAISDADRSLQETQYF
TRBV2	TRBJ1-2	TRBD1	TGTGCCAGCAGTCCGGACAGGGCTAACTATGGCTACACCTTC	CASSPDRANYGYTF
TRBV4-2	TRBJ1-2	TRBD1	TGTGCCAGCAGCCAAGGACAGGGGGTCTATGGCTACACCTTC	CASSQGQGVYGYTF
TRBV5-1	TRBJ2-3	.	TGCGCCAGCAGCTTGGCCGGGATCTCCACAGATACGCAGTATTTT	CASSLAGISTDTQYF
TRBV7-8	TRBJ1-2	TRBD1	TGTGCCAGCAGCCGAGGCGGGACAGGGGTCAACTATGGCTACACCTTC	CASSRGGTGVNYGYTF
TRBV5-1	TRBJ1-2	.	TGCGCCAGCAGCGCGACAGCAGCTAACTATGGCTACACCTTC	CASSATAANYGYTF